This T cell receptor beta chain was recovered during a study of T cell responses to AZD1222 COVID-19 vaccine (dated by TCRdb to the early 2020s). Broadly, across the study: TCR sequencing was performed for some 250 trial participants, of whom around 210 were given two doses of AZD1222 and 26 were given two doses of MenACWY control vaccine. Trial participants were enrolled by age into subgroups of 18-55, 56-69 and 70-plus years, and 148, 28 and 57 TCR-sequenced participants, respectively, were included in these subgroups.

The CDR3 regions of human TCRbeta chains were analyzed by immunosequencing. The authors' analysis ran thus. TCRs in the repertoires were matched against a reference library of SARS-CoV-2-specific TCRs that had been generated with the MIRA antigen-specificity platform. Breadth meant the fraction of unique TCRs that were SARS-CoV-2-associated, whereas depth meant the fraction of total T cells that were SARS-CoV-2-associated. Using the MIRA data, every spike-specific TCR was mapped to the spike region that the TCR reacted to and assigned to either a CD4 or a CD8 class. Log10-transformed breadth and depth values were compared by one-way ANOVA with Sidak's multiple comparisons tests. The source is immuneACCESS, and TCRdb retained only in-frame sequences with V and J called. Part of the clones is not carried over; for the studies checked, unresolved V genes explain less than half of this, and the remainder is unexplained. The V and J calls and clone size are taken from that table; D and trimming were inferred from the DNA. This sample comprises 150,000 or so clones, 80% to 95% of them detected only once. Of the sample, less than 1.5% falls within the top ten clones.

The time point label, read with the paper, signifies: about 28 days (+/-7) after the second vaccine dose. Because spike-specific TCR depth and breadth did not differ between the two schedules, AZD1222 recipients who got a second dose at roughly 4 weeks were pooled with those who got a second dose at roughly 12 weeks. Vaccinee samples came from UK trials COV001 and COV002, including a single-blind randomized controlled phase 2/3 trial of AZD1222 (ChAdOx1 nCoV-19) in healthy adults. For TCRbeta chain sequencing, PBMC samples from trial participants were taken at day 0 and at day 28 after the second dose. Study-wide conclusions, independent of this receptor: Reportedly, close to half of the unique spike-specific TCRs recognized epitopes lying outside the regions that are mutated in the B.1.351 and B.1.1.7 variants. Conclusions about previously exposed vaccinees are limited, since just a handful of AZD1222 recipients were seropositive for SARS-CoV-2 at baseline. Participants were mostly white British and included more females than males, and it was suggested by the authors that clonal diversity may have been underestimated. A significant rise in spike-specific TCR breadth and depth was observed after two AZD1222 doses relative to day 0 and relative to MenACWY recipients. The vaccine-associated CD4 TCRs covered the entire spike protein, and the dominant responses fell in regions 160-218 and 743-854. In the small 56-69-year group, the increase in depth fell short of significance, most likely because of low power. Because no day 14 peak-response samples were available, repertoires were characterized only after the peak T cell response.

V loses 6 bases, J loses 9 bases, and the germline ends lie 21 bases apart. CDR1 and CDR2 are drawn from the germline V gene: MNHEY, SVGAGI. Measured from the cysteine to the phenylalanine, the CDR3 is 15 residues long. Only the CDR3 portion is preserved as DNA: 45 bases, with reading frame beginning at the first base. With respect to this clone: Its specific antigen is unknown. No base-level quality is on record; no much larger clone is a single base apart.

This specimen was peripheral blood, taken 28 days after the second AZD1222 dose. The TCR originated in an adult who received the AZD1222 COVID-19 vaccine. The chain employs TRBV6-5 and TRBJ1-5, with TRBD1 perhaps the D gene, on 5 matching bases. The CDR3 loop reads CASRAQGVDGGPQHF. The DNA sequence follows: TGTGCCAGCAGGGCGCAGGGAGTCGATGGAGGGCCCCAGCATTTT.